Listed below are T cell receptor beta chains from one sample, sequenced in a study of blood T cell repertoires in COVID-19. Here immunoSEQ multiplex PCR was the method, and the copy in TCRdb shows in-frame clones only, minus some. The table includes about 270,000 clones, 80% to 95% detected once. Source material: PBMCs or T cells enriched from blood (not recorded which). All receptors derive from a man aged 40-49 years who had been exposed to COVID-19. Each CDR3 is given with its conserved first and last residue. D genes are given only for firm matches. Clone size is given for some rows only: seen once, a few or many times, or a class if the clone is expanded.

j_call v_call d_call clone_size cdr3_nt cdr3_aa
TRBJ1-4 TRBV12-5 TRBD1 - TGTGCTAGTGGTTTCCAGGGGGCCCTGGGAAAACTGTTTTTT CASGFQGALGKLFF
TRBJ2-1 TRBV4-2 - - TGTGCCAGCAGCCAAGCGGTAGTTTTTAACAATGAGCAGTTCTTC CASSQAVVFNNEQFF
TRBJ1-2 TRBV5-4 - - TGTGCCAGCAGCTTTTTAGGCGGGGTAGTGGGCGGCTACACCTTC CASSFLGGVVGGYTF
TRBJ1-5 TRBV2 - - TGTGCCAGCAGCCCGGACAGTAATCAGCCCCAGCATTTT CASSPDSNQPQHF
TRBJ1-5 TRBV28 - - TGTGCCAGCAGTTTAGCAGGTCAGCCCCAGCATTTT CASSLAGQPQHF
TRBJ2-7 TRBV7-9 - - TGTGCCAGCAGCTCTGACCAGGGGTACGAGCAGTACTTC CASSSDQGYEQYF
TRBJ1-1 TRBV30 - - TGTGCCTGGCTGCCAGGGATCACTGAAGCTTTCTTT CAWLPGITEAFF
TRBJ1-2 TRBV5-5 - - TGTGCCAGCAGCTTAGGGGTGTCGGTTAACTATGGCTACACCTTC CASSLGVSVNYGYTF
TRBJ2-4 TRBV14 - - TGTGCCAGCAGCCAAGTCCCAGGGTCCAAAAACATTCAGTACTTC CASSQVPGSKNIQYF
TRBJ1-5 TRBV7-8 - - TGTGCCAGCAGCCCAAGCGGGGAAATGTTGCCCCAGCATTTT CASSPSGEMLPQHF
TRBJ2-7 TRBV10-3 - few TGTGCCATCAGGGAGACCCTGAGCTCCTACGAGCAGTACTTC CAIRETLSSYEQYF
TRBJ1-3 TRBV9 - - TGTGCCAGCAGTCCAACAGGCGTCTCTGGAAACACCATATATTTT CASSPTGVSGNTIYF
TRBJ1-1 TRBV20-1 - - TGCAGTGCTAGTAGCCCGAACACTGAAGCTTTCTTT CSASSPNTEAFF
TRBJ1-3 TRBV18 - - TGTGCCAGCTCACCCCGACAATCGGAAAACACCATATATTTT CASSPRQSENTIYF
TRBJ1-5 TRBV4-1 TRBD1 - TGCGCCAGCAGCCAAGAAGGGACAGGTTATAGCAATCAGCCCCAGCATTTT CASSQEGTGYSNQPQHF
TRBJ2-7 TRBV6-2/TRBV6-3 - - TGTGCCAGCAGTTACGTTTCCCCAGCGCTACGGCCCTACGAGCAGTACTTC CASSYVSPALRPYEQYF
TRBJ2-2 TRBV7-7 TRBD2 - TGTGCCAGCAGCTTAGGGGGACTAGGGACCGGGGAGCTGTTTTTT CASSLGGLGTGELFF
TRBJ1-1 TRBV5-6 - - TGTGCCAGCAGACTGAGCGGACAGTACACTGAAGCTTTCTTT CASRLSGQYTEAFF
TRBJ2-2 TRBV9 TRBD2 - TGTGCCAGCAGCGTAGGCGGGAGGAGCAACGGGGAGCTGTTTTTT CASSVGGRSNGELFF
TRBJ2-1 TRBV19 - - TGTGCCAGTAGTATATGGCAGGGAATGTACAATGAGCAGTTCTTC CASSIWQGMYNEQFF